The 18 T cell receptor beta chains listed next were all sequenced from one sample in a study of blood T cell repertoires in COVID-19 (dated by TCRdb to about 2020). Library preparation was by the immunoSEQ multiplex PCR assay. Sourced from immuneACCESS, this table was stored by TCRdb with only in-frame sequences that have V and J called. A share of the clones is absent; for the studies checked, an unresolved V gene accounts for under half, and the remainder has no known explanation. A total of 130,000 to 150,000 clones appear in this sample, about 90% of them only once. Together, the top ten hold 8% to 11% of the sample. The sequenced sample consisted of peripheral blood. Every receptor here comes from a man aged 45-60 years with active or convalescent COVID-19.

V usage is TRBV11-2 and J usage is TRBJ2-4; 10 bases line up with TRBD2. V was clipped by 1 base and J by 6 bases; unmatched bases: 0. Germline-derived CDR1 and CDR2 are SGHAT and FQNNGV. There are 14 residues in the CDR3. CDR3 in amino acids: CASSLGTSGNIQYF. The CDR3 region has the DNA TGTGCCAGCAGCTTAGGGACTAGCGGAAACATTCAGTACTTC.

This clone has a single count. Here the CDR3 reads CASSLQGAGELFF. The CDR3 DNA follows: TGTGCCAGCAGTCTCCAGGGTGCCGGGGAGCTGTTTTTT. V usage is TRBV27 and J usage is TRBJ2-2, with a possible D match to TRBD1 (5 bases). CDR3 length: 13 amino acids. The germline V gene encodes CDR1 MNHEY and CDR2 SMNVEV (reference sequence). The V end was cut by 5 bases, the J end by 6 bases, with 10 bases between.

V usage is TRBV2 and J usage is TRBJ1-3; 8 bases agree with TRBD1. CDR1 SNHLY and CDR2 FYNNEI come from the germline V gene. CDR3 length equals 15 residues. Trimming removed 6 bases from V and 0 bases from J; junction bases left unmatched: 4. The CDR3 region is CASSFDRGSGNTIYF. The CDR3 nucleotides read TGTGCCAGCAGCTTCGACAGGGGCTCTGGAAACACCATATATTTT.

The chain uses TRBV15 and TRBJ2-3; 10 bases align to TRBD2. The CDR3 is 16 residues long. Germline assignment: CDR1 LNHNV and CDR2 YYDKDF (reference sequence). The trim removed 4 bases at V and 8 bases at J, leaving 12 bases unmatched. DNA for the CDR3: TGTGCCACCAGCACCGGACTAGCGGTTCAACTGGGTACGCAGTATTTT. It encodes CATSTGLAVQLGTQYF.

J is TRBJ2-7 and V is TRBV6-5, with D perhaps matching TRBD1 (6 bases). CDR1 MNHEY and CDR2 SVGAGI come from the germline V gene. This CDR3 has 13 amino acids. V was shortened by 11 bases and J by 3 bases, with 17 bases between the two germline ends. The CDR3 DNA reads TGTGCCGTCGCCGGGACAATGGACTACGAGCAGTACTTC. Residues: CAVAGTMDYEQYF.

This CDR3 reads CASSQGRLAGERLHGEQFF. CDR3 nucleotide sequence: TGCGCCAGCAGCCAAGGGAGGCTAGCGGGAGAACGCCTACATGGGGAGCAGTTCTTC. The chain carries TRBV4-1 and TRBJ2-1, with 10 bases matching TRBD2. Germline lookup yields CDR1 MGHRA and CDR2 YSYEKL. The J segment lost 10 bases and the V segment lost 1 base, leaving 19 bases of the junction unmatched. The CDR3 is made up of 19 amino acids.

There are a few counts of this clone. The CDR3 coding sequence is TGTGCCAGCAGCTTTCGGACGAGCGGGAATGAGCAGTTCTTC. Translating it yields CASSFRTSGNEQFF. This chain links TRBV9 with TRBJ2-1; weak D call: TRBD2 (6 bases). V was shortened by 4 bases and J by 7 bases, with 15 bases between the two germline ends. Germline V lookup: CDR1 SGDLS, CDR2 YYNGEE. The CDR3 covers 14 residues.

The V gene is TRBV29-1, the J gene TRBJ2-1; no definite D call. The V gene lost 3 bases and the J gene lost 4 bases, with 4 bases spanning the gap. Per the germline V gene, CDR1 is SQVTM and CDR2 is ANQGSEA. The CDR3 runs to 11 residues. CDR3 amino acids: CSVDGYNEQFF. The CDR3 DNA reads TGCAGCGTTGACGGTTACAATGAGCAGTTCTTC.

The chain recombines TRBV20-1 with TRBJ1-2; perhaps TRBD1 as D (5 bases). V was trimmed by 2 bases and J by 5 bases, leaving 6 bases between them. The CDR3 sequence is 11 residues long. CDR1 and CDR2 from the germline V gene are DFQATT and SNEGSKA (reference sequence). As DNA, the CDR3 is TGCAGTGCTAGACAGGGTTATGGCTACACCTTC. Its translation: CSARQGYGYTF.

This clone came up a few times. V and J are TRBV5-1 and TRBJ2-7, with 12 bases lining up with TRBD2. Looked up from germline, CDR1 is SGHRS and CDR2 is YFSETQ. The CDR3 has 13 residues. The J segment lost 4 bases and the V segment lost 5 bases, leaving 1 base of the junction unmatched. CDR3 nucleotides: TGCGCCAGCAGACTAGCGGGAGGATACGAGCAGTACTTC. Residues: CASRLAGGYEQYF.

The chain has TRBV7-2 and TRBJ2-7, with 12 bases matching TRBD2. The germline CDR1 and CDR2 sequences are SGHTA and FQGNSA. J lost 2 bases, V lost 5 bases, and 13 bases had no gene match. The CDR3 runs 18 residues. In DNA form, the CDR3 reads TGTGCCAGCAGCCTCGAAATCGAGACTAGCGGGAGAACCTACGAGCAGTACTTC. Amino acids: CASSLEIETSGRTYEQYF.

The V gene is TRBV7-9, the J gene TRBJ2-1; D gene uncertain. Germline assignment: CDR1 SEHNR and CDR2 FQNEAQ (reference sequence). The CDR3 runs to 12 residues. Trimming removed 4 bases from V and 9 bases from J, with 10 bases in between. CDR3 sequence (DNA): TGTGCCAGCAGCTCCCTAGACCGTGAGCAGTTCTTC. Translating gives CASSSLDREQFF. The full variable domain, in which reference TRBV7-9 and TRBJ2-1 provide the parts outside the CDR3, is DTGVSQNPRHKITKRGQNVTFRCDPISEHNRLYWYRQTLGQGPEFLTYFQNEAQLEKSRLLSDRFSAERPKGSFSTLEIQRTEQGDSAMYLCASSSLDREQFFGPGTRLTVL.

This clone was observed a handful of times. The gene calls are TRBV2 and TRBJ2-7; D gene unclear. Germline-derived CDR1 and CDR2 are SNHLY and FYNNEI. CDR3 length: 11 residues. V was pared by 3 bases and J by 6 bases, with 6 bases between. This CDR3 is CASSDPFEQYF. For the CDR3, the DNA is TGTGCCAGCAGTGACCCCTTCGAGCAGTACTTC.

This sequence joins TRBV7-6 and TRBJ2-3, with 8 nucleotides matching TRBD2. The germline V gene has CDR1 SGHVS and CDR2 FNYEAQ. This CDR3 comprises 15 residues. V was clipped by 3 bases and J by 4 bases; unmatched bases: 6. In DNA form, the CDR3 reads TGTGCCAGCAGCTTTCTTTTTAGCGGGGCAGATACGCAGTATTTT. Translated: CASSFLFSGADTQYF.

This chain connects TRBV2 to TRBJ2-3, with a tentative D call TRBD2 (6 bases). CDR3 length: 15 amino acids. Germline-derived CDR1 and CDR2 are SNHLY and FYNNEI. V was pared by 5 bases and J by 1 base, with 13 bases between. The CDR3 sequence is CASSLNGGGTDTQYF. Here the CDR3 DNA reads TGTGCCAGCAGTTTAAACGGAGGGGGCACAGATACGCAGTATTTT.

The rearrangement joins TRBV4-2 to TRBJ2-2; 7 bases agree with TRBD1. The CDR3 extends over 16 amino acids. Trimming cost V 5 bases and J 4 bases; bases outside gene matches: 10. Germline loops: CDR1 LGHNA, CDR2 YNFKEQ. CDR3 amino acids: CASSRTGDVGTGELFF. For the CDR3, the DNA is TGTGCCAGCAGCAGAACAGGGGACGTGGGCACCGGGGAGCTGTTTTTT.

CDR3 coding DNA: TGTGCCAGCAGTTTATCGTTCAGGGTCGGTTCACCCCTCCACTTT. Translated, it gives CASSLSFRVGSPLHF. V and J are TRBV27 and TRBJ1-6; D might be TRBD1 (5 bases). Germline loops: CDR1 MNHEY, CDR2 SMNVEV (reference sequence). This CDR3 contains 15 residues. Trimming left V 0 bases short and J 9 bases short, with 12 bases between.

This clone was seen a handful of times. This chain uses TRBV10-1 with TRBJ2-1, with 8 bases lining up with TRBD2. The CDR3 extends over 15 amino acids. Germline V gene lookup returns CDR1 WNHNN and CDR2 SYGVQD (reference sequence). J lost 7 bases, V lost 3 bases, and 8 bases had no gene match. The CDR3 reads CASSDTSGWGNEQFF. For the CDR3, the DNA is TGCGCCAGCAGTGATACTAGCGGTTGGGGGAATGAGCAGTTCTTC.